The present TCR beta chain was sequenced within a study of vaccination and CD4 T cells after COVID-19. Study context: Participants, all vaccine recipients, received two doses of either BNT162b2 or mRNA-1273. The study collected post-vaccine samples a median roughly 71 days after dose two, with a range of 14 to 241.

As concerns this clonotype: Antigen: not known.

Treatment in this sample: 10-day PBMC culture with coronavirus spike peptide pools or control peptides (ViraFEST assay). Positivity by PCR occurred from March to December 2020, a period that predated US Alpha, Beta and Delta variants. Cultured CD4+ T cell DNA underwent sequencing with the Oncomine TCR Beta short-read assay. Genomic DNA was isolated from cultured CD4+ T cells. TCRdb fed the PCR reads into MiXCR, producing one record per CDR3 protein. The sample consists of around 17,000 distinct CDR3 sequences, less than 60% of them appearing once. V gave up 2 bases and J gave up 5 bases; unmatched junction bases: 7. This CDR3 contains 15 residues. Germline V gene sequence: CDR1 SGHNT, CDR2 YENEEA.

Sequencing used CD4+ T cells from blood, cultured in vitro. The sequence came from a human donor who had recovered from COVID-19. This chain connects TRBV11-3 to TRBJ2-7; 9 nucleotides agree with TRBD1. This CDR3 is CASSLFGTGRDEQYF. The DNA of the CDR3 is TGTGCCAGCAGCTTATTCGGGACAGGGAGGGACGAGCAGTACTTC.